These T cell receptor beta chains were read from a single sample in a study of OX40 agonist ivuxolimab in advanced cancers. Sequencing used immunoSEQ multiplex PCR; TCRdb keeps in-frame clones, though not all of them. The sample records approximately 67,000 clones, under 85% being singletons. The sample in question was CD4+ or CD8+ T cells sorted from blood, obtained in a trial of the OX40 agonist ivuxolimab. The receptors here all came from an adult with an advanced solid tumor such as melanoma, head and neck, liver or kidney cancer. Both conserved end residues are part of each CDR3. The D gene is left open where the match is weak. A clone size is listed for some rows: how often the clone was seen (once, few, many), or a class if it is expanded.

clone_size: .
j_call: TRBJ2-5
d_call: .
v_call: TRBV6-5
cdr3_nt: TGTGCCAGCAGTTACGGGGGCGGACAAGAGACCCAGTACTTC
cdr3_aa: CASSYGGGQETQYF

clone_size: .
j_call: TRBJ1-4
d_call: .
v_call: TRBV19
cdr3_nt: TGTGCCAGTAGTATGACAGGCGCTGCAACTAATGAAAAACTGTTTTTT
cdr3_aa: CASSMTGAATNEKLFF

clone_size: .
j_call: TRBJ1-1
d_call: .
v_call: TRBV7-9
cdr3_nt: TGTGCCAGCATTCCCGACGGGCGAGGCTTGGACACTGAAGCTTTCTTT
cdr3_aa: CASIPDGRGLDTEAFF

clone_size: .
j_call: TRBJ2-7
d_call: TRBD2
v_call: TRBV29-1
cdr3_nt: TGCAGCGTTGCTCGCGGCGGGAGTTCCTACGAGCAGTACTTC
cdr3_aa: CSVARGGSSYEQYF

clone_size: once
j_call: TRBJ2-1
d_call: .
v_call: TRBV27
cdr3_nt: TGTGCCAGCAGTTTATGGCGGGACAGCTACAATGAGCAGTTCTTC
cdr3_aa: CASSLWRDSYNEQFF

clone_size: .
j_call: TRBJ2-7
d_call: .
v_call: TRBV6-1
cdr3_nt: TGTGCCAGCAGTTTCGGCGGGCGTAACTACGAGCAGTACTTC
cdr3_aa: CASSFGGRNYEQYF

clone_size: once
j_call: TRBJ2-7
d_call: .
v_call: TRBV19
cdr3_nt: TGTGCCAGTAGTATTAACCAGGGGGGATACGAGCAGTACTTC
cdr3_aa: CASSINQGGYEQYF

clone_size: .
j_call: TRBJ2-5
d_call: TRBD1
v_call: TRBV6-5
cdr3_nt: TGTGCCAGCAGTTCCATGGGACAGTCGAGGGAGACCCAGTACTTC
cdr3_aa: CASSSMGQSRETQYF

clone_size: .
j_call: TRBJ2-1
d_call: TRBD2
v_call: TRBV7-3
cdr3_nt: TGTGCCAGCAGCTTAATAGCGGGAATCGACAATGAGCAGTTCTTC
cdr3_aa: CASSLIAGIDNEQFF

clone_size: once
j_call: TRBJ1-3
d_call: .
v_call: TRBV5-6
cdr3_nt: TGTGCCAGCAGCTGGCTGGGACATTCCTCTGGAAACACCATATATTTT
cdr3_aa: CASSWLGHSSGNTIYF

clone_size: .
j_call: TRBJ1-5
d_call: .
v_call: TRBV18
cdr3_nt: TGTGCCAGCTCACCTTGTTCACACCCGGGGGGGGATAGCAATCAGCCCCAGCATTTT
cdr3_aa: CASSPCSHPGGDSNQPQHF

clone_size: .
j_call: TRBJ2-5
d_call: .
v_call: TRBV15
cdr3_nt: TGTGCCACCAGCAGAGATTACGGCAGGCAAGAGACCCAGTACTTC
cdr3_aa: CATSRDYGRQETQYF

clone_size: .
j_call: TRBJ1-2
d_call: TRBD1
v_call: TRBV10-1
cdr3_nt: TGCGCCAGCAGTGATGACAGGGGAAACTCTAACTATGGCTACACCTTC
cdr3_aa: CASSDDRGNSNYGYTF

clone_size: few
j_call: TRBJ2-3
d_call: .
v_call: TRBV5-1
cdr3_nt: TGCGCCAGCAGCTTGAGGGTTAGGGTCGCCGGGAGAGGTACGCAGTATTTT
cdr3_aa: CASSLRVRVAGRGTQYF

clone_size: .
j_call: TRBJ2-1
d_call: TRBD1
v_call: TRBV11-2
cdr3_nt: TGTGCCAGCAGCTTGACAGGGTACAATGAGCAGTTCTTC
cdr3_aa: CASSLTGYNEQFF

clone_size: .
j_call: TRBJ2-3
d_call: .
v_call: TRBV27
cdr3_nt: TGTGCCAGCAGGCCGGGACACAATCCCCCAGATACGCAGTATTTT
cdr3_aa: CASRPGHNPPDTQYF

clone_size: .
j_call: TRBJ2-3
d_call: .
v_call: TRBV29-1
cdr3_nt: TGCAGCGTTGAGGTGGCGGGAAGCACAGATACGCAGTATTTT
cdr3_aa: CSVEVAGSTDTQYF

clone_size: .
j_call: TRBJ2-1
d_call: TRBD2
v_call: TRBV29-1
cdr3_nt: TGCAGCGCCGGACTAGCGGAACGCAATGAGCAGTTCTTC
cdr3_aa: CSAGLAERNEQFF

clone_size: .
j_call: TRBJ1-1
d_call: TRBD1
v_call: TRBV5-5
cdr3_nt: TGTGCCAGCAGCTTTCAGGGGGCGGCAAGTCTGAAAGCTTTCTTT
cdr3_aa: CASSFQGAASLKAFF

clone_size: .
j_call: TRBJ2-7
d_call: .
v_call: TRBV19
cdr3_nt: TGTGCCAGTCAAGCCCTCGGGCACTACGAGCAGTACTTC
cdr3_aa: CASQALGHYEQYF

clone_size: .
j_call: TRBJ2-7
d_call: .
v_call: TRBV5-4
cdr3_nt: TGTGCCAGCAGCTCGGCCGGGACCCATTGGGGGGAGCAGTACTTC
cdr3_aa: CASSSAGTHWGEQYF

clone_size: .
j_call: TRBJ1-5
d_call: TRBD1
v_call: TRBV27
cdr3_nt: TGTGCCAGCAGTTTATCGCGGGACAGGGGGAGTCAGCCCCAGCATTTT
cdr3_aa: CASSLSRDRGSQPQHF

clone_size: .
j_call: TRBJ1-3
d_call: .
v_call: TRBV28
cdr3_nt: TGTGCCAGCAGGACCAGGACAGTATCTGGAAACACCATATATTTT
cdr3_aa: CASRTRTVSGNTIYF

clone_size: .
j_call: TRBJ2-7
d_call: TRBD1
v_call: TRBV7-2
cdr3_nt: TGTGCCAGCAGCCCCCCGGCGGCGGCCTACAGGGGAAAGCCCTACGAGCAGTACTTC
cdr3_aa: CASSPPAAAYRGKPYEQYF

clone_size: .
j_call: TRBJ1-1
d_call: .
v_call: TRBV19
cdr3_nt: TGTGCCAGTAGGGGAGGGGGTGAAGCTTTCTTT
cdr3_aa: CASRGGGEAFF

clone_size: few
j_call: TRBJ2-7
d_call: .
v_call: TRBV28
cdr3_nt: TGTGCCAGCGTGGGGGTCAACGAGCAGTACTTC
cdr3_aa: CASVGVNEQYF

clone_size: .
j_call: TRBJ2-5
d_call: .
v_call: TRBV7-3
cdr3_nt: TGTGCCAGCAGCTTACACGGGACCCAAGAGACCCAGTACTTC
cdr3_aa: CASSLHGTQETQYF

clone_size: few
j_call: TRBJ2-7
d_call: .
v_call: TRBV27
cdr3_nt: TGTGCCAGCAGTCGGACCCCCCACGAGCAGTACTTC
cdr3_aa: CASSRTPHEQYF

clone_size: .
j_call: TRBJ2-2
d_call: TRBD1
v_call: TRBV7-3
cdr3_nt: TGTGCCAGCAGCCCGTCGACAGGGATCAACACCGGGGAGCTGTTTTTT
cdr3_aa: CASSPSTGINTGELFF

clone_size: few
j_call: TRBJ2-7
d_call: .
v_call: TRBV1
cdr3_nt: TGCACCAGGCGACTAGCAACCCCCTTTGAGTACTTC
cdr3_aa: CTRRLATPFEYF

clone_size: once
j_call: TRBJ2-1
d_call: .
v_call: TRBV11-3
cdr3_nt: TGTGCCAGCAGGGCGACTTGGGACTTCAATGAGCAGTTCTTC
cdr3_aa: CASRATWDFNEQFF

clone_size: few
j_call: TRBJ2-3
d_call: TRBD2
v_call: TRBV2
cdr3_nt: TGTGCCAGCAGATTGACTAGCGGGAGCGCAGATACGCAGTATTTT
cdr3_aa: CASRLTSGSADTQYF

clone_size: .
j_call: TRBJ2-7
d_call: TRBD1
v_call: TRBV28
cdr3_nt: TGTGCCAGCAGTTTCTCGGACAGGGTTTCCTACGAGCAGTACTTC
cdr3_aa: CASSFSDRVSYEQYF

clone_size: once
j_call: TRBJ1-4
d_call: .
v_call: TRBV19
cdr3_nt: TGTGCCAGTAGTTTGTCAACTAATGAAAAACTGTTTTTT
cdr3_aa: CASSLSTNEKLFF